One TCR beta chain is described in this entry. This clonotype was seen a few times. There is no known antigen for this receptor. No much larger clone is present one base from it, and per-base qualities are unavailable. The library was generated by RT-PCR. The sample was run on an Illumina HiSeq 2500. TCRdb trimmed public reads at Q25 via fastp, called clones via MiXCR and kept in-frame beta chains. Each record represents a unique CDR3 protein, reported with the most common genes and DNA among its rows. The sample includes about 780,000 distinct CDR3 sequences, with approximately 17% observed a single time. The biggest ten clones account for roughly 11% of the sample. This record belongs to a study of response to subunit inactivated influenza vaccine (dated by TCRdb to the late 2010s). For the study in its entirety: To follow how T cells responded to a trivalent subunit inactivated influenza vaccine, the researchers relied on deep quantitative profiling of the T cell receptor repertoire.

What the work shows at the level of the full study, not this receptor alone: The authors suggested that each seasonal influenza vaccination may recruit only a limited number of new T cells.

The TCR was taken from a middle-aged man who received an inactivated influenza vaccine. Donor details come from another sample of the same person, matched by shared clones. This specimen was PBMCs from blood, taken about 5 days after vaccination.

The CDR3 region has the sequence CSVRDRGPRYF. The DNA sequence is as follows: TGCAGCGTCAGGGACAGGGGGCCTCGGTACTTC. This chain is built from TRBV29-1 and TRBJ2-7; TRBD1 matches 12 bases in the middle. The cysteine opens and the phenylalanine closes a CDR3 of 11 amino acids. CDR3 DNA only is kept here, 33 bases in frame from base 1. CDR1 is given as SQVTM and CDR2 as ANQGSEA, both from the germline V gene. V is trimmed back by 6 bases and J by 12 bases, and the junction contains 6 bases that no gene match accounts for.